The 21 T cell receptor beta chains in this list originate from one sample, sequenced in a study of blood T cell repertoires in COVID-19. The assay was immunoSEQ multiplex PCR, and TCRdb's table has in-frame clones only and misses some. The top ten clones hold more than 5% of a sample with around 220,000 clones, 75% to 90% of them seen once. Sequenced sample: PBMCs or T cells enriched from blood (not recorded which). Receptor source: a woman younger than 45 with acute COVID-19.

The chain joins TRBV12-5 to TRBJ2-1; D may be TRBD2 (7 bases). This CDR3 is 15 amino acids long. Trimming pared 6 bases from V and 9 bases from J, leaving 21 bases between. CDR1 LGHNT and CDR2 FRNRAP come from the germline V gene. The CDR3 sequence is CASGPSTGLGGEQFF. The CDR3 DNA is TGTGCTAGTGGACCATCGACAGGACTAGGTGGTGAGCAGTTCTTC. Combining the CDR3 with reference TRBV12-5 and TRBJ2-1 gives the whole variable domain DARVTQTPRHKVTEMGQEVTMRCQPILGHNTVFWYRQTMMQGLELLAYFRNRAPLDDSGMPKDRFSAEMPDATLATLKIQPSEPRDSAVYFCASGPSTGLGGEQFFGPGTRLTVL.

The chain carries TRBV27 and TRBJ1-5; TRBD1 is a possible D gene (5 bases). Germline V lookup: CDR1 MNHEY, CDR2 SMNVEV (reference sequence). Trimming took 4 bases from V and 7 from J, leaving 14 bases between them. The CDR3 covers 14 residues. The CDR3 reads CASSSLGGLQPQHF. For the CDR3, the DNA is TGTGCCAGCAGTTCCCTGGGGGGTCTACAGCCCCAGCATTTT.

The V gene is TRBV15, the J gene TRBJ1-3; 7 nucleotides line up with TRBD1. Germline CDR1 and CDR2: LNHNV and YYDKDF (reference sequence). This CDR3 has 16 amino acids. Germline trimming cut 0 bases from V and 2 bases from J; bases unmatched to any gene: 4. Here the CDR3 DNA reads TGTGCCACCAGCAGAGATATTGACAGGGCTGGAAACACCATATATTTT. Its protein is CATSRDIDRAGNTIYF.

There are a few counts of this clone. Other DNA sequences within the sample encode an identical CDR3. The V and J genes are TRBV3-1 (or the pseudogene TRBV3-2) and TRBJ2-3, with 13 bases identical to TRBD2. This CDR3 region has 15 residues. Germline loops: CDR1 LGHDT, CDR2 YNNKEL (reference sequence). The V and J ends lost 4 bases and 3 bases, in that order; junction bases with no gene match: 1. The CDR3 spells CASSPLAGGTDTQYF. In DNA form, the CDR3 reads TGTGCCAGCAGCCCACTAGCGGGAGGGACAGATACGCAGTATTTT.

The chain carries TRBV2 and TRBJ2-3, with 10 bases aligning to TRBD2. J lost 0 bases, V lost 5 bases, and 11 bases had no gene match. Germline V gene data show CDR1 as SNHLY and CDR2 as FYNNEI. The CDR3 loop spans 18 amino acids. This CDR3 reads CASSLRSGGITSTDTQYF. As DNA, the CDR3 is TGTGCCAGCAGTCTACGTAGCGGGGGGATAACTAGCACAGATACGCAGTATTTT.

The chain combines TRBV28 with TRBJ1-1; D not resolved. Germline values: CDR1 MDHEN, CDR2 SYDVKM. Trimming shortened V by 3 bases and J by 4 bases, and 6 bases separated the two germline ends. There are 12 residues in the CDR3. The CDR3 nucleotides are TGTGCCAGCAGTTTCGGGGTCACTGAAGCTTTCTTT. This translates into CASSFGVTEAFF.

This clone was observed once. The rearrangement joins TRBV3-1 (or the pseudogene TRBV3-2) to TRBJ1-3; D is undetermined. Germline CDR1 LGHDT, CDR2 YNNKEL (reference sequence). The CDR3 contains 16 residues. V was shortened by 4 bases and J by 0 bases, with 13 bases between the two germline ends. The CDR3 DNA is TGTGCCAGCAGCCTCGCGAGTACGCACTCTGGAAACACCATATATTTT. It translates to CASSLASTHSGNTIYF.

The V call is TRBV7-9, the J call TRBJ1-1, with TRBD1 matching over 8 bases. The germline V gene has CDR1 SEHNR and CDR2 FQNEAQ (reference sequence). This CDR3 has 14 amino acids. With V trimmed by 3 bases and J by 5 bases, 5 bases remained unmatched. CDR3 sequence reads: CASSLGRGRTEAFF. The CDR3 DNA sequence: TGTGCCAGCAGCTTGGGCAGGGGGCGGACTGAAGCTTTCTTT.

The chain carries TRBV27 and TRBJ2-3, with 8 bases matching TRBD2. The V and J ends lost 6 bases and 1 base, in that order; junction bases with no gene match: 6. The CDR3 length is 15 residues. Germline CDR1 MNHEY, CDR2 SMNVEV (reference sequence). The CDR3 DNA follows: TGTGCCAGCAGCGTAGCGGGGAGCGGCACAGATACGCAGTATTTT. It specifies CASSVAGSGTDTQYF.

CDR3 DNA: TGTGCCAGCAGTTCGGGGAGCTTTGGAAACACCATATATTTT. Translating it yields CASSSGSFGNTIYF. The J gene is TRBJ1-3, the V gene TRBV28, with D hard to call. The V gene's germline CDR1 is MDHEN and CDR2 SYDVKM. CDR3 length: 14 residues. Trimming cost V 4 bases and J 3 bases, with 10 bases left between them.

This chain uses TRBV4-3 with TRBJ2-3; D is possibly TRBD1 (6 bases). V lost 5 bases to trimming and J lost 0 bases, with 18 bases between them. Germline loops: CDR1 LGHNA, CDR2 YSLEER. The CDR3 length is 17 residues. CDR3 loop: CASSSGFGTTSTDTQYF. The DNA for the CDR3 is TGCGCCAGCAGCTCCGGTTTTGGGACAACCAGCACAGATACGCAGTATTTT.

The V gene is TRBV24-1, the J gene TRBJ2-1; D is perhaps TRBD2 (5 bases). The CDR3 spans 14 residues. V gave up 6 bases and J gave up 3 bases, with 11 bases separating them. Germline CDR1 reads KGHDR; CDR2 reads SFDVKD. The CDR3 DNA sequence: TGTGCCACCAGTCTAGCAGTAGTCTACAATGAGCAGTTCTTC. This codes for CATSLAVVYNEQFF.

This chain links TRBV6-5 with TRBJ2-7; D unresolved. The CDR3 loop spans 14 amino acids. Germline V lookup: CDR1 MNHEY, CDR2 SVGAGI. V was pared by 6 bases and J by 5 bases, with 17 bases between. The CDR3 coding sequence is TGTGCCAGCAGGTCTACAGCCCCCTCACACGAGCAGTACTTC. This codes for CASRSTAPSHEQYF.

The chain is built from TRBV7-9 and TRBJ1-2, with D hard to call. Trimming took 2 bases from V and 4 from J, leaving 8 bases between them. Germline assignment: CDR1 SEHNR and CDR2 FQNEAQ (reference sequence). The CDR3 spans 13 residues. The CDR3: CASSLTVTYGYTF. The CDR3 nucleotides read TGTGCCAGCAGCTTAACGGTTACCTATGGCTACACCTTC.

The rearrangement uses TRBV19 and TRBJ2-2, with 9 nucleotides matching TRBD1. The V gene's germline CDR1 is LNHDA and CDR2 SQIVND (reference sequence). V was pared by 5 bases and J by 5 bases, with 9 bases of the junction left unmatched. This CDR3 has 16 amino acids. CDR3 in DNA: TGTGCCAGTAGTCCACAGGGGGCTGATTCTACCGGGGAGCTGTTTTTT. Protein sequence: CASSPQGADSTGELFF.

This chain uses TRBV5-5 with TRBJ1-1; maybe TRBD1 (6 bases). Germline values: CDR1 SGHKS, CDR2 YYEKEE (reference sequence). V shed 3 bases and J shed 5 bases, with 17 bases lying between them. The CDR3 spans 15 residues. CDR3 DNA: TGTGCCAGCAGCTCTACAGGGTGGGTGGATACTGAAGCTTTCTTT. As protein: CASSSTGWVDTEAFF.

This clone has more than one count but fewer than ten. The chain combines TRBV27 with TRBJ1-1; TRBD1 agrees at 7 bases. V lost 8 bases, J lost 1 base, and 1 base stayed unmatched. The germline CDR1 and CDR2 sequences are MNHEY and SMNVEV (reference sequence). The CDR3 is 12 amino acids. This CDR3 is CASRTGNTEAFF. CDR3 nucleotides: TGTGCCAGCCGGACAGGGAACACTGAAGCTTTCTTT.

The chain links TRBV28 to TRBJ1-5; 7 nucleotides match TRBD1. CDR1 is MDHEN and CDR2 is SYDVKM in the germline V gene. This CDR3 contains 14 residues. After removal of 3 bases from V and 5 bases from J, the junction contained 4 bases not matched to a gene. The CDR3 sequence is CASSFRGSDQPQHF. CDR3 bases: TGTGCCAGCAGTTTCAGGGGGTCCGATCAGCCCCAGCATTTT. The full variable domain, in which reference TRBV28 and TRBJ1-5 provide the parts outside the CDR3, is DVKVTQSSRYLVKRTGEKVFLECVQDMDHENMFWYRQDPGLGLRLIYFSYDVKMKEKGDIPEGYSVSREKKERFSLILESASTNQTSMYLCASSFRGSDQPQHFGDGTRLSIL.

The CDR3 loop is CASSLGADETQYF. CDR3 nucleotides: TGTGCCAGCAGCTTGGGGGCAGATGAGACCCAGTACTTC. This chain joins TRBV5-6 and TRBJ2-5, with D unresolved. V dropped 0 bases and J dropped 5 bases, with 8 bases sitting between them. This CDR3 is 13 amino acids long. From germline, CDR1 is SGHDT and CDR2 YYEEEE.

The gene calls are TRBV7-2 and TRBJ1-5, with D unclear. CDR1 is SGHTA and CDR2 is FQGNSA in the germline V gene. V was clipped by 1 base and J by 0 bases, with 7 bases between them. This CDR3 spans 15 amino acids. DNA for the CDR3: TGTGCCAGCAGCTTAGTTCACTCTAGCAATCAGCCCCAGCATTTT. Residues: CASSLVHSSNQPQHF.

About this clone itself: The sample has other DNA sequences that encode this CDR3 too. V is TRBV19 and J is TRBJ2-1, with D unresolved. This CDR3 spans 13 amino acids. The ends were cut back, 1 base at V and 5 bases at J, with 6 bases in the middle. Germline CDR1 and CDR2: LNHDA and SQIVND (reference sequence). The CDR3 protein is CASSIGQNNEQFF. For the CDR3, the DNA is TGTGCCAGTAGTATAGGGCAGAACAATGAGCAGTTCTTC. The full variable domain, in which reference TRBV19 and TRBJ2-1 provide the parts outside the CDR3, is DGGITQSPKYLFRKEGQNVTLSCEQNLNHDAMYWYRQDPGQGLRLIYYSQIVNDFQKGDIAEGYSVSREKKESFPLTVTSAQKNPTAFYLCASSIGQNNEQFFGPGTRLTVL.